This T cell receptor beta chain was sequenced in a study of blood T cell repertoires in COVID-19. Looking at the study overall: The United States, Italy and Spain were the sources of the acute and convalescent COVID-19 samples. In each case, the material was cDNA or gDNA derived from T cells, B-cell-depleted T cells, or PBMCs.

The V end was cut by 0 bases, the J end by 0 bases, with 6 bases between. Per germline, CDR1 SGHKS and CDR2 YYEKEE (reference sequence). The CDR3 totals 14 residues. Source study methods: The assay estimated nucleated cells by amplifying reference gene primers. Repertoires were generated with immunoSEQ multiplex PCR, while TCRdb's copy carries only in-frame clones and drops some. The DNA gave D and trimming, while V, J and clone size come from that table. The sample includes approximately 670,000 clones, 80% to 90% of them seen just once. Sequenced: peripheral blood. The sequence derives from a woman aged 18-30 years with acute or convalescent COVID-19. This chain connects TRBV5-5 to TRBJ1-2; D not certain. CDR3 region: CASSLGGSNYGYTF. For the CDR3, the DNA is TGTGCCAGCAGCTTGGGCGGCTCTAACTATGGCTACACCTTC.